This T cell receptor beta chain emerged from a study of blood T cell repertoires in COVID-19 (dated by TCRdb to 2018 to 2020). Regarding the study in general: The collaborator samples originated in the United States, Italy and Spain and spanned the acute and convalescent phases of COVID-19. The material from the prospective study consisted of cDNA or gDNA derived from T cells, B-cell-depleted T cells, or PBMCs. Deeply sampled blood TCRbeta repertoires from subjects exposed to, actively infected with, or recovered from COVID-19 were included in the dataset. The repertoires were released in a freely available public database intended as a resource for research on the immune response to SARS-CoV-2. Samples came from the ongoing ImmuneRACE study (first 160 participants) plus 1,254 subjects from 6 global collaborators. Nearly every sample came with metadata listing a de-identified subject ID, COVID-19 status, age in years and sex. Where HLA class I and class II types were available, the types were taken from metadata supplied by the sample provider, not from assay-based typing. The paper as a whole reports these results and caveats: How much clinical and demographic metadata was included differed by source and by participant, and the metadata was provided uncurated.

This clone was detected only once. There is no known antigen for this receptor. Base qualities were left out, and no much larger clone turns up one base away. A distance of 22 bases separates the germline ends of V and J, which lose 5 bases and 5 bases respectively. Measured from the cysteine to the phenylalanine, the CDR3 is 17 residues long. Left in the record is the CDR3 DNA by itself, 51 bases read in frame from the first base. TCRbeta CDR3 regions were amplified from genomic DNA using the immunoSEQ Assay, a bias-controlled multiplex PCR. The study's own analysis went as follows. The number of nucleated cells in each sample was estimated by amplification of reference gene primers within the assay. To quantify the absolute abundance of each unique TCRbeta CDR3 rearrangement, sequence reads were collapsed and filtered. For each sample, productive Simpson clonality was calculated by taking the square root of Simpson's diversity index across productive rearrangements. Held by TCRdb, this immuneACCESS table contains in-frame sequences only and omits some clones. Under half of the omission traces to an unresolved V gene where checked; the cause of the rest is unknown. V, J and clone size are those of that table, while D and trimming were read from the DNA. The sample table shows about 190,000 clones, and approximately 79% are seen once. Under 15% of the sample comes from the top ten.

Each collaborating institution followed its own protocols to collect whole blood in K2EDTA tubes. For TCRbeta analysis, collaborators shipped samples as frozen whole blood, isolated PBMCs, or DNA extracted from either of those sample types. The sample comprised peripheral blood. The chain employs TRBV6-7 and TRBJ2-1, with TRBD2 as a weak D call on 7 bases. TRBV6-7 is labeled an ORF, and its function is uncertain. The receptor's source is a woman aged 50 to 65 with acute or convalescent COVID-19. The sequenced DNA: TGTGCCAGCAGTCGCACAACACGGGGGGCCCTTGACAATGAGCAGTTCTTC. Its protein is CASSRTTRGALDNEQFF.